This T cell receptor beta chain is from a study of blood T cell repertoires in COVID-19. In the study overall: COVID-19 samples from acute and convalescent phases originated in the United States, Italy and Spain. From T cells, B-cell-depleted T cells, or PBMCs came the material, which was cDNA or gDNA.

In the authors' methods: Nucleated cell counts were estimated from reference gene primer amplification. Clones were read by immunoSEQ multiplex PCR, and TCRdb kept only the in-frame ones, dropping some. V and J calls and clone size are those listed in that table; D and trimming were worked out from the DNA. Among some 670,000 clones listed, 80% to 90% were seen once. The sequence was obtained from a woman aged 18-35 years with acute or convalescent COVID-19. Sequences were obtained from peripheral blood.

This chain's CDR3 is CSVATGGYEQYF. CDR3 nucleotide sequence: TGCAGCGTAGCCACAGGGGGGTACGAGCAGTACTTC. V gene TRBV29-1 combines with J gene TRBJ2-7; TRBD1 matches 8 bases. Germline CDR1 and CDR2: SQVTM and ANQGSEA. V shed 6 bases, J shed 4 bases, and the junction held 5 bases outside the gene matches. The CDR3 is made up of 12 amino acids.